Here is one T cell receptor beta chain with its context. What it recognizes is unknown. Profiled with immunoSEQ multiplex PCR; TCRdb holds only in-frame clones, not every one. In the table there are just over 2,000,000 clones, 85% to 95% of which are singletons. This entry comes from a study of shared clonotypes between healthy human individuals. About the research overall: The cohort had a couple of women and a few men, ages 18 to 49.

Subsets obtained from CD4+ cells comprised CD45RA+ naive and CD45RA-negative memory cells. Study-wide results and limits: Clonotypes shared by all four sorted-subset donors had higher generation probabilities than non-shared clonotypes. Despite large depth, rarefaction showed incomplete sorted-subset sequencing.

The source material was naive CD4+ T cells sorted from blood. As to subset: CD45RA+ positively selected. The TCR originated in a young man in good health.

The DNA for the CDR3 is TGTGCCAGCAGCTTAGATCAGGGGGGACTAGCGGGAGGGCAGTTCTTC. Protein product: CASSLDQGGLAGGQFF. The V call is TRBV11-3, the J call TRBJ2-1, with TRBD2 matching 15 bases. Per germline, CDR1 SGHNT and CDR2 YENEEA. Trimming removed 0 bases from V and 12 bases from J; junction bases left unmatched: 6. This CDR3 is 16 amino acids long.